These T cell receptor beta chains were read from a single sample in a study of vaccination and CD4 T cells after COVID-19. No cognate antigen is known for these TCRs. TCRdb analysed the PCR reads with MiXCR anew, one entry per CDR3 protein. The sample carries 20,000 to 25,000 distinct CDR3 sequences, about 40% recorded once. The sequencing used CD4+ T cells from blood, cultured in vitro, collected before SARS-CoV-2 vaccination. These receptors originate from a human donor who had recovered from COVID-19. Both conserved end residues are part of each CDR3. The order of the fields is J gene, D gene, V gene, clone size, CDR3 DNA, CDR3 protein. D genes are given only for firm matches. Only part of the rows carry a size: once, few, many, or a class if the clone is expanded.

J: TRBJ1-2
D: TRBD1
V: TRBV11-2
size: NA
DNA: TGTGCCAGCAGCCCGCCCCGGACAGGGAACTATGGCTACACCTTC
CDR3: CASSPPRTGNYGYTF

J: TRBJ1-5
D: TRBD1
V: TRBV20-1
size: few
DNA: TGCAGTGCTAGAGATGAACAGGGGAGGGGTGGCAATCAGCCCCAGCATTTT
CDR3: CSARDEQGRGGNQPQHF

J: TRBJ2-5
D: TRBD2
V: TRBV7-7
size: few
DNA: TGTGCCAGCAGCTTAGCGGGGGGGACCCAAGAGACCCAGTACTTC
CDR3: CASSLAGGTQETQYF

J: TRBJ2-7
D: NA
V: TRBV28
size: NA
DNA: TGTGCCAGCTCGAGGGCACTGGGGTACGAGCAGTACTTC
CDR3: CASSRALGYEQYF

J: TRBJ2-7
D: NA
V: TRBV27
size: NA
DNA: TGTGCCAGCAGTTTAGGAGCTGGGGTTCGCCACGAGCAGTACTTC
CDR3: CASSLGAGVRHEQYF

J: TRBJ2-3
D: TRBD2
V: TRBV7-6
size: few
DNA: TGTGCCAGCAGCTTAGGTCCTAGCGGAGGCCAGAACACAGATACGCAGTATTTT
CDR3: CASSLGPSGGQNTDTQYF

J: TRBJ1-5
D: TRBD1
V: TRBV28
size: NA
DNA: TGTGCCAGCAGTGACAGGGCCAATCAGCCCCAGCATTTT
CDR3: CASSDRANQPQHF

J: TRBJ2-1
D: TRBD2
V: TRBV20-1
size: few
DNA: TGCAGTGCAACAGCGGCACTAGCGCCTTCCTACAATGAGCAGTTCTTC
CDR3: CSATAALAPSYNEQFF

J: TRBJ2-5
D: TRBD1
V: TRBV19
size: few
DNA: TGTGCCAGTAGTATGGCAGGGGGTCAGGAGACCCAGTACTTC
CDR3: CASSMAGGQETQYF

J: TRBJ2-2
D: TRBD1
V: TRBV19
size: NA
DNA: TGTGCCAGTAGTACCGTAGACAGGGGGCGCGGCGGGGAGCTGTTTTTT
CDR3: CASSTVDRGRGGELFF